The 12 T cell receptor beta chains given below trace back to one sample, sequenced in a study of T cell changes during pregnancy in multiple sclerosis. Clones were read by immunoSEQ multiplex PCR, and TCRdb kept only the in-frame ones, dropping some. The sample contains over 50,000 clones, 90% of which appear only once. The specimen was peripheral blood, collected in the first trimester of pregnancy. The receptors were gathered from a female donor in good health, enrolled as a control in a pregnancy study.

The chain uses TRBV19 and TRBJ1-1, with D possibly TRBD1 on 5 matching bases. This CDR3 spans 15 amino acids. Trimming left V 1 base short and J 3 bases short, with 12 bases between. Germline V gene lookup returns CDR1 LNHDA and CDR2 SQIVND (reference sequence). The CDR3 bases are TGTGCCAGTAGTATAGGGGGCATACTTTACACTGAAGCTTTCTTT. This codes for CASSIGGILYTEAFF.

The chain is built from TRBV10-3 and TRBJ1-1; D is unclear. This CDR3 contains 15 residues. Trimming shortened V by 0 bases and J by 1 base, and 9 bases separated the two germline ends. Germline V gene lookup returns CDR1 ENHRY and CDR2 SYGVKD. As DNA, the CDR3 is TGTGCCATCAGTGAGTCAATCACGGGGAACACTGAAGCTTTCTTT. Protein sequence: CAISESITGNTEAFF.

The CDR3 bases are TGTGCCAGCAGCTCTGAAGAGACCCAGTACTTC. Encoded protein: CASSSEETQYF. The genes are TRBV7-9 and TRBJ2-5; D not resolved. The CDR3 totals 11 residues. Germline CDR1 and CDR2: SEHNR and FQNEAQ (reference sequence). The V gene lost 4 bases and the J gene lost 3 bases, with 3 bases spanning the gap.

The chain employs TRBV11-3 and TRBJ1-2; D is unclear. In germline, CDR1 is SGHNT, CDR2 YENEEA. The CDR3 consists of 13 residues. V was shortened by 5 bases and J by 1 base, with 8 bases between the two germline ends. The CDR3 bases are TGTGCCAGCAGCCGTGAGGTTAACTATGGCTACACCTTC. As protein: CASSREVNYGYTF.

The CDR3 bases are TGCGCCAGCAGTCGACTAGCGGAGTACACCGGGGAGCTGTTTTTT. This gives the protein CASSRLAEYTGELFF. The chain joins TRBV5-1 to TRBJ2-2, with 9 bases identical to TRBD2. Germline CDR1 SGHRS, CDR2 YFSETQ. The trim removed 5 bases at V and 3 bases at J, leaving 5 bases unmatched. CDR3 length equals 15 residues.

This clone was detected once. This chain uses TRBV6-1 with TRBJ2-7; D ambiguous. Germline V gene lookup returns CDR1 MNHNS and CDR2 SASEGT. This CDR3 is 13 amino acids long. V lost 6 bases to trimming and J lost 0 bases, with 9 bases between them. The CDR3 protein is CASSLESSYEQYF. The CDR3 region has the DNA TGTGCCAGCAGCCTAGAGAGCTCCTACGAGCAGTACTTC.

The chain links TRBV5-1 to TRBJ1-2; 8 nucleotides match TRBD1. CDR1 and CDR2 (germline): SGHRS, YFSETQ. The V and J ends lost 2 bases and 2 bases, in that order; junction bases with no gene match: 5. The length of the CDR3 is 15 residues. CDR3 loop: CASSLLQGGNYGYTF. The CDR3 region has the DNA TGCGCCAGCAGCTTATTACAGGGGGGGAACTATGGCTACACCTTC.

The chain is built from TRBV13 and TRBJ1-3; the D gene is possibly TRBD1 (5 bases). The V and J ends lost 1 base and 0 bases respectively, with 16 bases between them. Germline lookup yields CDR1 PRHDT and CDR2 FYEKMQ (reference sequence). The CDR3 sequence is 18 residues long. The CDR3 nucleotides are TGTGCCAGCAGCTTAGATCAGGGCGGTTATTTCTCTGGAAACACCATATATTTT. Translated: CASSLDQGGYFSGNTIYF.

This sequence joins TRBV7-8 and TRBJ2-3; 9 nucleotides align to TRBD2. CDR1 and CDR2 from the germline V gene are SGHVS and FQNEAQ. V was pared by 6 bases and J by 5 bases, with 12 bases of the junction left unmatched. This CDR3 region has 16 residues. DNA of the CDR3: TGTGCCAGCAGACAGTCTAGCGGGGCCGCTGTAGATACGCAGTATTTT. It translates to CASRQSSGAAVDTQYF. Full variable domain (missing parts from reference TRBV7-8 and TRBJ2-3): GAGVSQSPRYKVAKRGQDVALRCDPISGHVSLFWYQQALGQGPEFLTYFQNEAQLDKSGLPSDRFFAERPEGSVSTLKIQRTQQEDSAVYLCASRQSSGAAVDTQYFGPGTRLTVL.

The rearrangement uses TRBV7-3 and TRBJ2-7; D unclear. Trimming cost V 10 bases and J 7 bases, with 14 bases left between them. Germline lookup yields CDR1 SGHTA and CDR2 FQGTGA. The CDR3 covers 11 residues. CDR3 sequence: CATTSKWEQYF. The DNA of the CDR3 is TGTGCCACTACCTCAAAATGGGAGCAGTACTTC.

This clone was detected a few times. The genes are TRBV11-2 and TRBJ2-7, with D perhaps TRBD1 (5 bases). This CDR3 has 13 amino acids. Trimming took off 1 base at V and 4 bases at J, with 8 bases between the two ends. Germline assignment: CDR1 SGHAT and CDR2 FQNNGV. CDR3: CASSLATAYEQYF. In nucleotides, the CDR3 is TGTGCCAGCAGCTTAGCGACAGCGTACGAGCAGTACTTC.

V and J are TRBV10-3 and TRBJ1-2, with 12 bases identical to TRBD1. The CDR3 is 14 amino acids. V gave up 7 bases and J gave up 8 bases; unmatched junction bases: 8. CDR1 is ENHRY and CDR2 is SYGVKD in the germline V gene. The CDR3 here is CAITGGQGAPGYTF. CDR3 sequence (DNA): TGTGCCATCACCGGGGGACAGGGGGCGCCGGGCTACACCTTC.